The entry that follows covers one T cell receptor beta chain sequence. Its specificity is not known. These data are taken from a study of monozygotic twins with inflammatory bowel disease. Regarding the study as a whole: Different subtypes (of T cells) could not be told apart from one another. Ultimately, a single strong signal or clonotype associated with IBD was not supported.

The CDR3 covers 20 residues. CDR1 and CDR2 (germline): SGHVS, FQNEAQ. A 6-nucleotide sample barcode was carried by the UMIs, which template switching added. TCRdb reprocessed the 5' RACE reads, keeping one entry per CDR3 protein, no DNA. In total, the table holds tens of thousands of distinct CDR3 sequences. The template was total RNA from whole blood, with no T cell sorting. Sequenced sample: blood. This TCR came from a human donor with ulcerative colitis or Crohn's disease, or a healthy co-twin of an affected twin (not recorded which). The V and J genes are TRBV7-8 and TRBJ1-2; TCRdb gives TRBD1 as the D gene, but with no DNA this cannot be confirmed. CDR3: CASSANRGTGYGRRDYGYTF.